This T cell receptor (beta chain) derives from a study of STAT5B mutations in CD4+ large granular lymphocyte leukemia. Study-level results: TRBV06-family usage was enriched in top patient clones (8/27) versus controls (2/35).

This clone was counted a few times. Its antigen is still unknown. The CDR3 is 15 residues long. The V and J ends lost 2 bases and 2 bases, in that order; junction bases with no gene match: 5. From germline, CDR1 is SGHDT and CDR2 YYEEEE. Only in-frame clones appear in the TCRdb table, and some are missing; sequencing was by immunoSEQ multiplex PCR. The sample includes 38,000 or so clones, 85% of them seen just once. The specimen was CD4+ T cells from blood buffy coats. The sequence was obtained from a human donor in good health. This chain joins TRBV5-6 and TRBJ1-2, with 8 bases identical to TRBD1. The CDR3 is CASSLGQGRNYGYTF. Here the CDR3 DNA reads TGTGCCAGCAGCTTAGGACAGGGTCGGAACTATGGCTACACCTTC.